This TCR beta chain stems from a study of cytomegalovirus exposure and HLA in healthy donors. Points from the study as a whole: Only CMV serostatus was available as immune exposure information. According to the study, 180 or so TCR beta chains were cytomegalovirus-associated. Sequencing artifact likely explains a cluster of highly shared sequence variants.

In regard to this clone: Its cognate antigen is unknown.

V dropped 5 bases and J dropped 4 bases, with 24 bases sitting between them. This CDR3 contains 18 residues. Looked up from germline, CDR1 is SEHNR and CDR2 is FQNEAQ (reference sequence). PCR employed 60 Vbeta and 13 Jbeta primers. Sequencing used immunoSEQ multiplex PCR; TCRdb keeps in-frame clones, though not all of them. Here the sample spans approximately 130,000 clones, about 70% being singletons. The rearrangement links TRBV7-9 to TRBJ2-1; tentatively, D is TRBD2 (5 bases). The clonotype originates from a woman in her thirties or forties in good health and CMV-seronegative. Sequenced sample: PBMCs. The CDR3: CASSPSDLRRRRYNEQFF. The CDR3 bases are TGTGCCAGCAGCCCGTCCGACCTTCGGCGGCGGAGGTACAATGAGCAGTTCTTC.